These T cell receptor beta chains were read from a single sample in a study of blood T cell repertoires in COVID-19. The protocol was immunoSEQ multiplex PCR, while the TCRdb copy is restricted to in-frame clones and leaves out a portion. The table has tens of thousands of clones, about 82% seen once; the top ten hold 55% to 60%. The specimen sequenced was peripheral blood. The origin of the receptors is a man in his 70s with acute or convalescent COVID-19. The CDR3 runs from the conserved cysteine through the conserved F or W. A D gene is named only where the DNA matches it firmly. Where a row states a size, it is once, few, many or the class of an expanded clone; other rows omit it.

clone size: -
V gene: TRBV20-1
J gene: TRBJ1-1
D gene: -
CDR3 DNA: TGCAGTGCTCGGGAGGGCGGGGTCGCTTTCTTT
CDR3 protein: CSAREGGVAFF

clone size: -
V gene: TRBV10-3
J gene: TRBJ2-2
D gene: TRBD2
CDR3 DNA: TGTGCCATCAGTGGTGGGGGGGGTAGCACCGGGGAGCTGTTTTTT
CDR3 protein: CAISGGGGSTGELFF

clone size: -
V gene: TRBV4-3
J gene: TRBJ1-1
D gene: -
CDR3 DNA: TGCGCCAGCAGCCAACTCAGGCTGGCTGAAGCTTTCTTT
CDR3 protein: CASSQLRLAEAFF

clone size: -
V gene: TRBV6-2/TRBV6-3
J gene: TRBJ2-3
D gene: TRBD2
CDR3 DNA: TGTGCCAGCAGTTCACCTTCCGGGACTAGCCCTATCACAGATACGCAGTATTTT
CDR3 protein: CASSSPSGTSPITDTQYF

clone size: -
V gene: TRBV5-5
J gene: TRBJ1-1
D gene: -
CDR3 DNA: TGTGCCAGCAGCTTGGCCGGTGGAGGGGACACTGAAGCTTTCTTT
CDR3 protein: CASSLAGGGDTEAFF

clone size: -
V gene: TRBV5-1
J gene: TRBJ2-3
D gene: -
CDR3 DNA: TGCGCCAGCGCCGAGTATATGGGCACAGATACGCAGTATTTT
CDR3 protein: CASAEYMGTDTQYF

clone size: few
V gene: TRBV4-2
J gene: TRBJ2-2
D gene: -
CDR3 DNA: TGTGCCAGCAGCCACAACGAGGGGGCCGGGGAGCTGTTTTTT
CDR3 protein: CASSHNEGAGELFF

clone size: -
V gene: TRBV14
J gene: TRBJ2-1
D gene: TRBD2
CDR3 DNA: TGTGCCAGCAGCCAGAGCTTCCGACTAGCGGCGTACAATGAGCAGTTCTTC
CDR3 protein: CASSQSFRLAAYNEQFF

clone size: -
V gene: TRBV5-8
J gene: TRBJ2-5
D gene: TRBD2
CDR3 DNA: TGTGCCAGCAGCTTGGGACTAGCGGGGGCCAATCGAGAGACCCAGTACTTC
CDR3 protein: CASSLGLAGANRETQYF

clone size: -
V gene: TRBV14
J gene: TRBJ2-6
D gene: -
CDR3 DNA: TGTGCCAGCAGCCAAGTGGCCTCCCGGGACGTCCTGACTTTC
CDR3 protein: CASSQVASRDVLTF

clone size: -
V gene: TRBV5-1
J gene: TRBJ2-1
D gene: TRBD1
CDR3 DNA: TGCGCCAGCAGTTACCAGACAGGGGACAATGAGCAGTTCTTC
CDR3 protein: CASSYQTGDNEQFF

clone size: -
V gene: TRBV27
J gene: TRBJ1-2
D gene: TRBD1
CDR3 DNA: TGTGCCAGCAGTCTAACCAGACAGGGGGCCTATGGCTACACCTTC
CDR3 protein: CASSLTRQGAYGYTF

clone size: once
V gene: TRBV18
J gene: TRBJ2-1
D gene: TRBD2
CDR3 DNA: TGTGCCAGCTCACCGGGACTAGAGTCCTACAATGAGCAGTTCTTC
CDR3 protein: CASSPGLESYNEQFF

clone size: -
V gene: TRBV7-2
J gene: TRBJ1-3
D gene: -
CDR3 DNA: TGTGCCAGCAGCTTACAAATGATCGGGGAAGGAAACACCATATATTTT
CDR3 protein: CASSLQMIGEGNTIYF

clone size: -
V gene: TRBV11-3
J gene: TRBJ2-1
D gene: TRBD2
CDR3 DNA: TGTGCCAGCAGCGCGTCCACAGCGGGAGTCTACAATGAGCAGTTCTTC
CDR3 protein: CASSASTAGVYNEQFF

clone size: -
V gene: TRBV28
J gene: TRBJ1-5
D gene: -
CDR3 DNA: TGTGCCAGCCGTCTTAGCAATCAGCCCCAGCATTTT
CDR3 protein: CASRLSNQPQHF

clone size: -
V gene: TRBV6-5
J gene: TRBJ2-3
D gene: TRBD1
CDR3 DNA: TGTGCCAGCGGAAGACAGGGGGCCGGGACAGATACGCAGTATTTT
CDR3 protein: CASGRQGAGTDTQYF

clone size: -
V gene: TRBV5-1
J gene: TRBJ1-5
D gene: TRBD1
CDR3 DNA: TGCGCCAGCAGCTTGGTGGCAGGGGGTGTTCAGCCCCAGCATTTT
CDR3 protein: CASSLVAGGVQPQHF

clone size: -
V gene: TRBV5-5
J gene: TRBJ2-5
D gene: -
CDR3 DNA: TGTGCCAGCAGCTTGTTAGAAGAGACCCAGTACTTC
CDR3 protein: CASSLLEETQYF

clone size: -
V gene: TRBV5-1
J gene: TRBJ2-3
D gene: -
CDR3 DNA: TGCGCCAGCAGCTTAAGACGAGGGGATACGCAGTATTTT
CDR3 protein: CASSLRRGDTQYF

clone size: -
V gene: TRBV6-2/TRBV6-3
J gene: TRBJ1-2
D gene: -
CDR3 DNA: TGTGCCAGCAGTTCGACAGACTATGGCTACACCTTC
CDR3 protein: CASSSTDYGYTF

clone size: once
V gene: TRBV7-2
J gene: TRBJ2-1
D gene: -
CDR3 DNA: TGTGCCAGCAGCCTACGGGGGACTTTCGGGAAGTCCTACAATGAGCAGTTCTTC
CDR3 protein: CASSLRGTFGKSYNEQFF

clone size: -
V gene: TRBV5-1
J gene: TRBJ1-6
D gene: -
CDR3 DNA: TGCGCCAGCACCCTAAGAGCAGGGGATTCACCCCTCCACTTT
CDR3 protein: CASTLRAGDSPLHF

clone size: -
V gene: TRBV6-5
J gene: TRBJ1-5
D gene: TRBD1
CDR3 DNA: TGTGCCAGCAGGGCAGGGGGCAGAGATCAGCCCCAGCATTTT
CDR3 protein: CASRAGGRDQPQHF

clone size: -
V gene: TRBV9
J gene: TRBJ2-4
D gene: TRBD1
CDR3 DNA: TGTGCCAGCAGCTCGACAGGGCTAGCCAAAAACATTCAGTACTTC
CDR3 protein: CASSSTGLAKNIQYF

clone size: -
V gene: TRBV7-8
J gene: TRBJ2-2
D gene: -
CDR3 DNA: TGTGCCAGCAGCCTTGTCGGTTTTACGAACACCGGGGAGCTGTTTTTT
CDR3 protein: CASSLVGFTNTGELFF

clone size: -
V gene: TRBV7-6
J gene: TRBJ2-7
D gene: -
CDR3 DNA: TGTGCCAGCAGCTTTGGGGAGCCATACGAGCAGTACTTC
CDR3 protein: CASSFGEPYEQYF

clone size: -
V gene: TRBV5-8
J gene: TRBJ1-5
D gene: -
CDR3 DNA: TGTGCCAGCAGCTACGCTAGGGATAGCGGCCAGCCCCAGCATTTT
CDR3 protein: CASSYARDSGQPQHF

clone size: -
V gene: TRBV3-1/TRBV3-2
J gene: TRBJ1-2
D gene: -
CDR3 DNA: TGTGCCAGCAGCCAGGTTGGACCGCGCCGGGCGGGCTATGGCTACACCTTC
CDR3 protein: CASSQVGPRRAGYGYTF

clone size: -
V gene: TRBV3-1/TRBV3-2
J gene: TRBJ1-1
D gene: TRBD1
CDR3 DNA: TGTGCCAGCAGCCGACAGGGGGGGAGTACTGAAGCTTTCTTT
CDR3 protein: CASSRQGGSTEAFF

clone size: -
V gene: TRBV19
J gene: TRBJ2-5
D gene: TRBD1
CDR3 DNA: TGTGCCAGTAGTTCCCGGACAGGTGGAGGTATGGAGACCCAGTACTTC
CDR3 protein: CASSSRTGGGMETQYF

clone size: -
V gene: TRBV5-1
J gene: TRBJ1-1
D gene: -
CDR3 DNA: TGCGCCAGCAGAACGGGACAGAACACTGAAGCTTTCTTT
CDR3 protein: CASRTGQNTEAFF

clone size: -
V gene: TRBV3-1/TRBV3-2
J gene: TRBJ1-5
D gene: -
CDR3 DNA: TGTGCCAGCAGCCTATCCATGGCCCAGCCCCAGCATTTT
CDR3 protein: CASSLSMAQPQHF

clone size: many
V gene: TRBV15
J gene: TRBJ2-7
D gene: -
CDR3 DNA: TGTGCCACCAGCAGAGATGAGGACGAGCAGTACTTC
CDR3 protein: CATSRDEDEQYF

clone size: -
V gene: TRBV10-3
J gene: TRBJ2-2
D gene: -
CDR3 DNA: TGTGCCATCAGTGAGACCGGAGGGGACACCGGGGAGCTGTTTTTT
CDR3 protein: CAISETGGDTGELFF

clone size: -
V gene: TRBV27
J gene: TRBJ2-5
D gene: -
CDR3 DNA: TGTGCCAGCAGTTTCACGGGGAATGGAGAGACCCAGTACTTC
CDR3 protein: CASSFTGNGETQYF

clone size: -
V gene: TRBV28
J gene: TRBJ2-7
D gene: TRBD1
CDR3 DNA: TGTGCCAGCAGTCAATTAGGACAGGGTTACTACGAGCAGTACTTC
CDR3 protein: CASSQLGQGYYEQYF

clone size: -
V gene: TRBV7-9
J gene: TRBJ2-7
D gene: -
CDR3 DNA: TGTGCCAGCAGCTTGTTTGCAGGCAACGAGCAGTACTTC
CDR3 protein: CASSLFAGNEQYF

clone size: -
V gene: TRBV19
J gene: TRBJ1-3
D gene: -
CDR3 DNA: TGTGCCAGTAGTACTTCTGGAAACACCATATATTTT
CDR3 protein: CASSTSGNTIYF

clone size: -
V gene: TRBV6-5
J gene: TRBJ1-2
D gene: -
CDR3 DNA: TGTGCCAGCAGCCCCAGTGGGCATGGCTACACCTTC
CDR3 protein: CASSPSGHGYTF

clone size: once
V gene: TRBV27
J gene: TRBJ2-2
D gene: -
CDR3 DNA: TGTGCCAGCCGGCCGGGGGGCGCGAACACCGGGGAGCTGTTTTTT
CDR3 protein: CASRPGGANTGELFF

clone size: -
V gene: TRBV11-2
J gene: TRBJ1-3
D gene: -
CDR3 DNA: TGTGCCAGCAGCTTAGTTCAGGGGCTGTATGGAAACACCATATATTTT
CDR3 protein: CASSLVQGLYGNTIYF

clone size: once
V gene: TRBV2
J gene: TRBJ2-1
D gene: TRBD1
CDR3 DNA: TGTGCCAGCAGTGAATGGACAGGGGGCAGCTCCTACAATGAGCAGTTCTTC
CDR3 protein: CASSEWTGGSSYNEQFF

clone size: -
V gene: TRBV4-1
J gene: TRBJ2-1
D gene: TRBD2
CDR3 DNA: TGCGCCAGCAGCCAATACGGGACTAGCGGGAGCGATGAGCAGTTCTTC
CDR3 protein: CASSQYGTSGSDEQFF

clone size: -
V gene: TRBV7-2
J gene: TRBJ1-1
D gene: -
CDR3 DNA: TGTGCCAGCAGCTTACCAGGGCGGAGCACTGAAGCTTTCTTT
CDR3 protein: CASSLPGRSTEAFF